Below, 6 T cell receptor beta chains from the same sample are listed, as sequenced in a study of blood T cells in healthy people across ages. Through a sample-barcoded 5' primer and a J-beta primer mix, a second PCR was run for roughly 7 to 11 cycles. TCRdb passed the 5' RACE reads through MiXCR, listing each CDR3 protein once. The table lists some 900,000 distinct CDR3 sequences, approximately 49% of them singletons. Sequenced: blood. These receptors all come from a man aged 30 to 39 in good health.

As DNA, the CDR3 is TGTGCCAGCAGAAAAAGGGGACAGGGTGCTAACTATGGCTACACCTTC. Residues: CASRKRGQGANYGYTF. The chain has TRBV27 and TRBJ1-2, with 9 positions matching TRBD1. V dropped 6 bases and J dropped 0; count of bases not matched to a gene: 8. Germline-derived CDR1 and CDR2 are MNHEY and SMNVEV (reference sequence). CDR3 size: 16 residues.

A few counts support this clonotype. The V and J genes are TRBV6-5 and TRBJ2-3, with 7 bases that match TRBD2. Germline loops: CDR1 MNHEY, CDR2 SVGAGI. V shed 8 bases, J shed 1 base, and the junction held 6 bases outside the gene matches. There are 14 residues in the CDR3. The CDR3 DNA reads as TGTGCCAGCCGACAGCGGGGACGCACAGATACGCAGTATTTT. Protein sequence: CASRQRGRTDTQYF.

This clonotype was picked up a small number of times. The gene calls are TRBV15 and TRBJ2-1; tentatively, D is TRBD1 (6 bases). The CDR3 runs to 16 residues. The ends were cut back, 4 bases at V and 3 bases at J, with 16 bases in the middle. CDR1 is LNHNV, CDR2 YYDKDF, per germline (reference sequence). The CDR3 DNA sequence: TGTGCCACCAGCACACCCGAGGACAGCGTCTACAATGAGCAGTTCTTC. It translates to CATSTPEDSVYNEQFF.

The V and J genes are TRBV20-1 and TRBJ2-7; possible D gene TRBD1, 6 bases. This CDR3 contains 13 residues. Per germline, CDR1 DFQATT and CDR2 SNEGSKA (reference sequence). V lost 6 bases and J lost 0, with 12 bases in between. This CDR3 is CSARGPSSYEQYF. CDR3 coding DNA: TGCAGTGCCAGGGGTCCGAGCTCCTACGAGCAGTACTTC.

The genes are TRBV7-2 and TRBJ2-7, with D perhaps assigned TRBD1 or TRBD2 (5 bases each). Germline V gene sequence: CDR1 SGHTA, CDR2 FQGNSA. This CDR3 spans 15 amino acids. The ends were cut back, 1 base at V and 6 bases at J, with 16 bases in the middle. In DNA form, the CDR3 reads TGTGCCAGCAGCTTAGTTGTGCAGGGTGCGGGCGAGCAGTACTTC. Amino acids: CASSLVVQGAGEQYF.

The gene calls are TRBV2 and TRBJ1-4; TRBD1 matches 7 bases. CDR3 length: 14 amino acids. Germline loops: CDR1 SNHLY, CDR2 FYNNEI. The ends lost 4 bases at V and 6 bases at J; junction bases unmatched: 5. The CDR3 reads CASSVVQGYEKLFF. The CDR3 coding sequence is TGTGCCAGCAGTGTTGTACAGGGGTATGAAAAACTGTTTTTT.